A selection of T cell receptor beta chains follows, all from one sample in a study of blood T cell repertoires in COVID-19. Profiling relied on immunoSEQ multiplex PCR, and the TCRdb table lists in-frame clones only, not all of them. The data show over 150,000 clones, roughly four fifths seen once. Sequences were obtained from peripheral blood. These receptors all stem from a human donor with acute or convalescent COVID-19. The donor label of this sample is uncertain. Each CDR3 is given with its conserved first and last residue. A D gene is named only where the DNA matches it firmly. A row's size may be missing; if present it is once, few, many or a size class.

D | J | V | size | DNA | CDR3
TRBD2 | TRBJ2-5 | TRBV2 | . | TGTGCCAGCAGGGCCACTAGCGCGGGGGAGACCCAGTACTTC | CASRATSAGETQYF
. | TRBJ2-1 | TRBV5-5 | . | TGTGCCAGCAGCTTGACTAGCCTGTCCAATGAGCAGTTCTTC | CASSLTSLSNEQFF
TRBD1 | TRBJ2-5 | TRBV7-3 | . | TGTGCCAGCAGCTCCGGACAGGGCAAACCAGAGACCCAGTACTTC | CASSSGQGKPETQYF
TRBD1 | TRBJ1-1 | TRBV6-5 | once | TGTGCCAGCAGTTATAAAGGGACAGGATACACTGAAGCTTTCTTT | CASSYKGTGYTEAFF
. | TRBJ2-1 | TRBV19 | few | TGTGCCAGTAGTATGCATTGGGCCGGGAGCTCCTACAATGAGCAGTTCTTC | CASSMHWAGSSYNEQFF
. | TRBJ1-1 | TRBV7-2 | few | TGTGCCAGCAACAGACAGGAGAACACTGAAGCTTTCTTT | CASNRQENTEAFF
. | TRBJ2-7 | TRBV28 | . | TGTGCCAGCAGTTTATCCGCGGGTAGCTCCTACGAGCAGTACTTC | CASSLSAGSSYEQYF
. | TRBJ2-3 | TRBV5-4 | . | TGTGCCAGCAGCTTGGAAGCCTCGCGGACAGATACGCAGTATTTT | CASSLEASRTDTQYF
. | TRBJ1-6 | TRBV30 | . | TGTGCCTGGACGGCACAGGTGAATTCACCCCTCCACTTT | CAWTAQVNSPLHF
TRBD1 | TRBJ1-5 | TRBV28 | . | TGTGCCAGCAGTTCAATAGGACAGGGCGATCAGCCCCAGCATTTT | CASSSIGQGDQPQHF
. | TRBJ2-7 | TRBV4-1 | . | TGCGCCAGCAGCCAAGGGGCAGCCGTTTCCTACGAGCAGTACTTC | CASSQGAAVSYEQYF
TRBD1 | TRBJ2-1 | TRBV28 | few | TGTGCCAGCAGTTTTGGACAGGGCCGGGGATATGAGCAGTTCTTC | CASSFGQGRGYEQFF
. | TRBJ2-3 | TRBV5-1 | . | TGCGCCAGCAGCTTGTCGGCTAGCCAGAGCACAGATACGCAGTATTTT | CASSLSASQSTDTQYF
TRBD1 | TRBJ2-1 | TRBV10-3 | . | TGTGCCATCAGTGAGTCGGACAGGGGGCGCTTTGAGCAGTTCTTC | CAISESDRGRFEQFF
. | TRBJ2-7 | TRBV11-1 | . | TGTGCCAGCAGCTCATCCGAGGGCTACGAGCAGTACTTC | CASSSSEGYEQYF
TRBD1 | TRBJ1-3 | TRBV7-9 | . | TGTGCCAGCAGCTATCCGGGACAGGGGAGAGGGTCCTCTGGAAACACCATATATTTT | CASSYPGQGRGSSGNTIYF
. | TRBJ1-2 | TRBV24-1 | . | TGTGCCACCAGTGGCCGGGACACTTCTAACTATGGCTACACCTTC | CATSGRDTSNYGYTF
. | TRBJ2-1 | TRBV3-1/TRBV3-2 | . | TGTGCCAGCAGCCAAGAACCGCCTCTCGGGCAGTTCTTC | CASSQEPPLGQFF
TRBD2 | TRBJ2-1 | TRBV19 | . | TGTGCCAGTAGTACGCAGCCGGGACTAGCGGGAGAGGAGCAGTTCTTC | CASSTQPGLAGEEQFF
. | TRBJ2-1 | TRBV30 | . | TGTGCCTGGAGTGTTTTACAGGAGCAGTTCTTC | CAWSVLQEQFF
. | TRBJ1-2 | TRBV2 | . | TGTGCCAGCAGTGATCGGGACTATGGCTACACCTTC | CASSDRDYGYTF
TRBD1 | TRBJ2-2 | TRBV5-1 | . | TGCGCCAGCAGCCCAGGGGACAGGGGAGGAACCGGGGAGCTGTTTTTT | CASSPGDRGGTGELFF